The following is a TCR beta chain sequence with its context. The specificity of this receptor is unknown. No base qualities exist here, and no much larger clone lies one base off it. This sample is part of a study of T-cell reconstitution after alpha-beta-depleted transplantation in children (dated by TCRdb to about 2016). Study-wide context: Using TCR repertoire profiling, the study followed T-cell immune reconstitution in a quantitative way in children after TCRalphabeta/CD19-depleted allogeneic hematopoietic cell transplantation.

The receptor library was made with PCR. The data were produced on an Illumina HiSeq 2500. Molecular barcoding was employed in the preparation of TCR libraries, with unique molecular identifiers being used to normalize TCRbeta repertoire quantification. In TCRdb, the public reads were trimmed at Q25 with fastp and aligned with MiXCR, with productive beta chains retained. All rows with the same CDR3 protein become a single entry with the most common DNA and genes. Here the sample has 500,000 to 750,000 distinct CDR3 sequences; 13% occur a single time. The top ten clonotypes cover around 2.2% of the sample. V sheds 5 bases and J sheds 2 bases, leaving 10 bases between their ends. The CDR3 spans 13 residues, from the cysteine through the phenylalanine. Of the read, only the CDR3 DNA is kept; its 39 bases are in frame from base 1. General study outcomes and caveats: Over the following months the frequencies of hyperexpanded clones went down, and after one year T-cell counts and TCRbeta diversity were mostly credited to newly produced T cells. The apparently early alphabetaT-cell count recovery about two months after transplant was reportedly dependent on only several hundred rapidly expanded clones derived from non-depleted graft cells. The high TCRbeta diversity at day 60 in some patients was ascribed to recipient T cells and intrathymic progenitors that had survived conditioning.

In light of the paper, this sample's treatment or condition label describes: allogeneic hematopoietic cell transplantation with graft depleted of TCRalphabeta T cells and CD19 B cells. The transplant recipients were children given TCRalphabeta/CD19-depleted allogeneic hematopoietic cell grafts. Here the chain combines TRBV12-3 or TRBV12-4 and TRBJ2-7; perhaps TRBD1 is the D gene, with 6 bases matching. Sequencing was performed on PBMCs, mostly from graft donor cells, taken 360 days after TCRalphabeta/CD19-depleted stem cell transplant. The sequence derives from a male patient aged 5 to 17 who had a stem cell transplant for acute myeloid leukemia, so the T cells may come from the graft donor. DNA sequence: TGTGCCAGCAGTCCGGCAGGGGCCTACGAGCAGTACTTC. Its coded protein is CASSPAGAYEQYF.